The 13 T cell receptor beta chains below all came from one sample that was sequenced in a study of blood T cell repertoires in COVID-19. The assay was immunoSEQ multiplex PCR, and TCRdb's table has in-frame clones only and misses some. The sample has roughly 310,000 clones; under 95% are singletons. The source material was PBMCs or T cells enriched from blood (not recorded which). The receptors derive from a man aged 60-69 years who had recovered from COVID-19.

This clone appeared a few times. The rearrangement links TRBV12-3 or TRBV12-4 to TRBJ1-2; weak D call: TRBD1 (6 bases). The CDR3 runs to 12 residues. V shed 6 bases and J shed 7 bases, with 12 bases lying between them. CDR3: CASRTGFSGYTF. The CDR3 region has the DNA TGTGCCAGCAGGACAGGCTTCTCTGGCTACACCTTC.

The chain couples TRBV7-2 to TRBJ1-5; 7 bases fit TRBD1. Per germline, CDR1 SGHTA and CDR2 FQGNSA. The trim removed 4 bases at V and 0 bases at J, leaving 9 bases unmatched. The CDR3 runs 17 residues. CDR3 sequence: CASSYQQGPYSNQPQHF. In DNA, the CDR3 is TGTGCCAGCAGCTACCAACAGGGGCCGTATAGCAATCAGCCCCAGCATTTT.

The chain links TRBV18 to TRBJ1-5; D is uncertain. The germline gives CDR1 KGHSH, CDR2 LQKENI. CDR3 length: 15 amino acids. V lost 4 bases and J 6 bases, leaving 16 bases between the germline ends. In nucleotides, the CDR3 is TGTGCCAGCTCACTAGAGACCGGAGGAGGTCAGCCCCAGCATTTT. It yields the protein CASSLETGGGQPQHF.

V and J are TRBV12-2 and TRBJ2-2; TRBD2, as called in the table, went unchecked against the DNA. TRBV12-2 is classified as a pseudogene. The CDR3 has 17 residues. CDR3 nucleotides: TGTGCAAGTCGCTTAGTAGTCGGACTAGCGGGAGGCGGGGAGCTGTTTTTT. Protein: CASRLVVGLAGGGELFF.

This clone was recorded once. This chain joins TRBV19 and TRBJ2-2; tentative D call: TRBD1 (5 bases). The CDR3 sequence is 13 residues long. The germline V gene encodes CDR1 LNHDA and CDR2 SQIVND (reference sequence). Trimming took 8 bases from V and 1 from J, leaving 8 bases between them. The CDR3 DNA is TGTGCCAGTCGCGACAGGAACACCGGGGAGCTGTTTTTT. As protein: CASRDRNTGELFF.

This chain joins TRBV7-8 and TRBJ1-3; the match to TRBD1 covers 9 bases. The CDR3 length is 18 residues. V trimming: 3 bases; J trimming: 1 base; junction bases outside the gene matches: 10. The germline gives CDR1 SGHVS, CDR2 FQNEAQ. CDR3 sequence: CASSFRPPGTGSGNTIYF. For the CDR3, the DNA is TGTGCCAGCAGCTTCCGTCCCCCCGGGACAGGGTCTGGAAACACCATATATTTT.

This rearrangement joins TRBV18 to TRBJ1-4; D unresolved. The CDR3 sequence is 15 residues long. The germline V gene has CDR1 KGHSH and CDR2 LQKENI. Trimming took 2 bases from V and 4 from J, leaving 11 bases between them. The CDR3, as DNA: TGTGCCAGCTCACCAATAGGAGGAATTAATGAAAAACTGTTTTTT. This translates into CASSPIGGINEKLFF.

V is TRBV25-1 and J is TRBJ1-1; D unresolved. The V gene lost 5 bases and the J gene lost 4 bases, with 14 bases spanning the gap. This CDR3 region has 14 residues. Per the germline V gene, CDR1 is MGHDK and CDR2 is SYGVNS. The CDR3 DNA sequence: TGTGCCAGCAGTTCCGAGCTTACTTCCACTGAAGCTTTCTTT. Translating gives CASSSELTSTEAFF.

V and J are TRBV19 and TRBJ1-1; 7 nucleotides line up with TRBD1. The CDR3 has 14 residues. J was trimmed by 3 bases and V by 3 bases; bases with no gene match: 4. Germline CDR1 LNHDA, CDR2 SQIVND (reference sequence). The CDR3 bases are TGTGCCAGTAGTATGCAGGGGGAGTACACTGAAGCTTTCTTT. It translates to CASSMQGEYTEAFF. The variable domain in full, with the rest retrieved from reference TRBV19 and TRBJ1-1, is DGGITQSPKYLFRKEGQNVTLSCEQNLNHDAMYWYRQDPGQGLRLIYYSQIVNDFQKGDIAEGYSVSREKKESFPLTVTSAQKNPTAFYLCASSMQGEYTEAFFGQGTRLTVV.

The rearrangement uses TRBV4-3 and TRBJ2-7; D perhaps matches TRBD2 (5 bases). The length of the CDR3 is 15 residues. Deletions cut 0 bases from V and 2 bases from J, with 11 bases between. Germline values: CDR1 LGHNA, CDR2 YSLEER. CDR3 region: CASSQDWRGTYEQYF. For the CDR3, the DNA is TGCGCCAGCAGCCAAGACTGGAGAGGGACCTACGAGCAGTACTTC.

As DNA, the CDR3 is TGTGCTAGCGGGAGCTCTTGGCCCGGCGATGAGCAGTTCTTC. Amino acids: CASGSSWPGDEQFF. V is TRBV12-5 and J is TRBJ2-1; weak D call: TRBD2 (6 bases). V gave up 9 bases and J gave up 8 bases, with 20 bases separating them. The V gene's germline CDR1 is LGHNT and CDR2 FRNRAP. The CDR3 runs 14 residues.

This chain uses TRBV9 with TRBJ1-1; possible D gene TRBD1, 6 bases. CDR1 is SGDLS, CDR2 YYNGEE, per germline. The V gene lost 4 bases and the J gene lost 6 bases, with 19 bases spanning the gap. The CDR3 is made up of 15 amino acids. The CDR3 spells CASSLFVGKGAEAFF. DNA of the CDR3: TGTGCCAGCAGCCTTTTTGTTGGGAAGGGGGCTGAAGCTTTCTTT.

This chain uses TRBV2 with TRBJ2-1; 7 bases are shared with TRBD1. Germline values: CDR1 SNHLY, CDR2 FYNNEI. This CDR3 contains 11 residues. J was trimmed by 16 bases and V by 5 bases; bases with no gene match: 8. This CDR3 is CASSHKTGSFF. In DNA form, the CDR3 reads TGTGCCAGCAGTCACAAGACAGGGTCATTCTTC.